The 28 T cell receptor beta chains reported below all come from one sample, sequenced in a study of T cells in Graves' hyperthyroidism and ophthalmopathy. Using RNA transcripts as the source, TCR beta CDR3 regions were amplified. A set of HTBI primers served as the primers for a first-round RT-PCR of the TCR CDR3. TCRdb reprocessed the multiplex PCR reads with MiXCR, giving one entry per CDR3 protein. The sample lists under 400,000 distinct CDR3 sequences; more than 15% were seen once. The sequencing input was blood. These receptors originate from a woman aged 18-35 years with Graves' hyperthyroidism that later progressed to Graves' ophthalmopathy.

The chain has TRBV7-2 and TRBJ2-1, with D maybe TRBD2 (5 bases). The germline CDR1 and CDR2 sequences are SGHTA and FQGNSA. Trimming removed 5 bases from V and 0 bases from J, with 14 bases in between. The CDR3 is 16 amino acids. For the CDR3, the DNA is TGTGCCAGCAGCCCCATGGACTCAAGCTCCTACAATGAGCAGTTCTTC. As protein: CASSPMDSSSYNEQFF.

V usage is TRBV10-2 and J usage is TRBJ2-3; 7 nucleotides line up with TRBD2. Per the germline V gene, CDR1 is WSHSY and CDR2 is SAAADI. The ends lost 0 bases at V and 6 bases at J; junction bases unmatched: 15. The CDR3 loop spans 18 amino acids. CDR3 in DNA: TGCGCCAGCAGTGAGTCGCGGGGAGGGCTTCTAGTATCCGATACGCAGTATTTT. Translation gives CASSESRGGLLVSDTQYF.

V usage is TRBV12-5 and J usage is TRBJ2-2; possible D gene TRBD1, 5 bases. The CDR3 covers 17 residues. Trimming removed 3 bases at V and 1 base at J, with 15 bases between. Per the germline V gene, CDR1 is LGHNT and CDR2 is FRNRAP. CDR3 protein: CASGFTSRTMNTGELFF. The DNA for the CDR3 is TGTGCTAGTGGTTTTACATCGAGGACAATGAACACCGGGGAGCTGTTTTTT.

As DNA, the CDR3 is TGTGCCAGCAGTTACTCGCAGCGGACCGGCGAAGGCACCGGGGAGCTGTTTTTT. Translating gives CASSYSQRTGEGTGELFF. This chain links TRBV6-5 with TRBJ2-2; the D gene is possibly TRBD2 (5 bases). CDR1 and CDR2 from the germline V gene are MNHEY and SVGAGI. Deletions cut 0 bases from V and 4 bases from J, with 18 bases between. This CDR3 contains 18 residues.

The chain carries TRBV9 and TRBJ2-5; 8 bases agree with TRBD2. The CDR3 is 15 amino acids. Germline-derived CDR1 and CDR2 are SGDLS and YYNGEE. V lost 0 bases and J lost 7; bases outside the gene matches: 8. The CDR3 DNA is TGTGCCAGCAGCGTAGATCCAGGGGCGGGAGGGACCCAGTACTTC. It specifies CASSVDPGAGGTQYF.

This clonotype came up many times. The chain carries TRBV7-2 and TRBJ2-3; TRBD2 is a possible D gene (5 bases). CDR3 length equals 14 residues. In germline, CDR1 is SGHTA, CDR2 FQGNSA. V gave up 1 base and J gave up 6 bases, with 11 bases separating them. CDR3 sequence: CASSLVRAGDTQYF. The CDR3 bases are TGTGCCAGCAGCTTAGTGCGGGCTGGGGATACGCAGTATTTT. Full variable domain (outside the CDR3, taken from reference TRBV7-2 and TRBJ2-3): GAGVSQSPSNKVTEKGKDVELRCDPISGHTALYWYRQSLGQGLEFLIYFQGNSAPDKSGLPSDRFSAERTGGSVSTLTIQRTQQEDSAVYLCASSLVRAGDTQYFGPGTRLTVL.

This clonotype was found many times. This sequence joins TRBV20-1 and TRBJ2-7; 8 bases match TRBD1. The CDR3 loop spans 13 amino acids. Germline lookup yields CDR1 DFQATT and CDR2 SNEGSKA (reference sequence). The ends lost 5 bases at V and 5 bases at J; junction bases unmatched: 8. This chain's CDR3 is CSALTGELDEQYF. DNA for the CDR3: TGCAGTGCTTTGACAGGGGAATTGGACGAGCAGTACTTC.

The V and J genes are TRBV7-2 and TRBJ2-3; TRBD1 matches at 7 bases. With V trimmed by 11 bases and J by 4 bases, 3 bases remained unmatched. The CDR3 sequence is 11 residues long. Germline V lookup: CDR1 SGHTA, CDR2 FQGNSA. CDR3 sequence: CADRVPDTQYF. For the CDR3, the DNA is TGTGCCGACAGGGTCCCAGATACGCAGTATTTT.

This clonotype came up many times. The chain is built from TRBV5-1 and TRBJ1-4; D possibly corresponds to TRBD1 (5 bases). Trimming removed 0 bases at V and 6 bases at J, with 12 bases between. The CDR3 is made up of 15 amino acids. CDR1 and CDR2 (germline): SGHRS, YFSETQ. CDR3 sequence reads: CASSLGGRRDEKLFF. CDR3 in DNA: TGCGCCAGCAGCTTGGGGGGCCGACGGGATGAAAAACTGTTTTTT.

A remark on this clonotype: A much more abundant neighbour one base away suggests this may be a read error. The chain links TRBV3-1 to TRBJ2-7; D is possibly TRBD1 or TRBD2 (5 bases each). The germline gives CDR1 LGHDT, CDR2 YNNKEL (reference sequence). The CDR3 extends over 14 amino acids. DNA of the CDR3: TGTGCCAGCGGCCAGGAACTAGGGGCGGACGAGCAGTACTTC. Encoded protein: CASGQELGADEQYF.

This clonotype was counted many times. This chain joins TRBV5-1 and TRBJ2-1, with 13 nucleotides matching TRBD2. The CDR3 sequence is 16 residues long. Germline V gene data show CDR1 as SGHRS and CDR2 as YFSETQ. The junction had 10 bases not matched to a gene; V was cut back by 4 bases and J by 9 bases. The CDR3 DNA is TGCGCCAGCAGCCCATTACTAGCGGGAGGGCCTATTGAGCAGTTCTTC. Translating it yields CASSPLLAGGPIEQFF.

This clonotype occurred many times. The V gene is TRBV12-3 or TRBV12-4, the J gene TRBJ2-5, with D maybe TRBD1 (6 bases). V was trimmed by 1 base and J by 2 bases, leaving 14 bases between them. The CDR3 has 16 amino acids. CDR3: CASSLGWGPIQETQYF. The CDR3 DNA follows: TGTGCCAGCAGTTTAGGATGGGGGCCGATACAAGAGACCCAGTACTTC.

The chain employs TRBV6-5 and TRBJ2-1; D is undetermined. This CDR3 region has 16 residues. Deletions cut 0 bases from V and 6 bases from J, with 15 bases between. Germline V gene data show CDR1 as MNHEY and CDR2 as SVGAGI. The DNA for the CDR3 is TGTGCCAGCAGTTACTCGAACCTCCAAGTGGGCAATGAGCAGTTCTTC. The encoded protein is CASSYSNLQVGNEQFF.

This clonotype was found many times. The chain links TRBV12-3 or TRBV12-4 to TRBJ2-2; 8 nucleotides agree with TRBD2. The CDR3 loop spans 15 amino acids. With V trimmed by 4 bases and J by 2 bases, 3 bases remained unmatched. Here the CDR3 DNA reads TGTGCCAGCAGTTGGGGGACTAGAAACACCGGGGAGCTGTTTTTT. Its translation: CASSWGTRNTGELFF.

The sample holds many counts of this clonotype. The CDR3 sequence: CASSLAGPETETQYF. The DNA for the CDR3 is TGTGCCAGCAGCTTAGCGGGACCCGAGACTGAGACCCAGTACTTC. This chain connects TRBV13 to TRBJ2-5; D could derive from TRBD1 or TRBD2 (5 bases each). Germline values: CDR1 PRHDT, CDR2 FYEKMQ (reference sequence). CDR3 length: 15 residues. Deletions cut 1 base from V and 5 bases from J, with 14 bases between.

This clonotype was seen a few times. V gene TRBV6-2 or TRBV6-3 combines with J gene TRBJ1-4; 10 bases are shared with TRBD1. CDR3 length: 14 amino acids. Per germline, CDR1 MNHEY and CDR2 SVGEGT. J gave up 7 bases and V 6 bases, and 5 bases lay outside the gene matches. The CDR3 sequence: CASRQTGGGEKLFF. The CDR3 nucleotides read TGTGCCAGCAGGCAGACAGGGGGCGGTGAAAAACTGTTTTTT.

The V gene is TRBV4-3, the J gene TRBJ1-4; 7 positions agree with TRBD1. The J segment lost 4 bases and the V segment lost 2 bases, leaving 4 bases of the junction unmatched. Germline values: CDR1 LGHNA, CDR2 YSLEER. The CDR3 is 15 amino acids. The CDR3 DNA reads TGCGCCAGCAGCCAAACGGGACAGATTAATGAAAAACTGTTTTTT. Translating gives CASSQTGQINEKLFF.

This clonotype was recorded at least ten times. The chain recombines TRBV12-3 or TRBV12-4 with TRBJ2-1; D unresolved. The CDR3 has 14 residues. Trimming took off 5 bases at V and 0 bases at J, with 8 bases between the two ends. The CDR3 bases are TGTGCCAGCAGTGCAGTGAGCTCCTACAATGAGCAGTTCTTC. Amino acids: CASSAVSSYNEQFF.

To note about this clonotype: A read error may be the cause here, since a much bigger clone is one base away. This chain joins TRBV20-1 and TRBJ2-1; 12 bases match TRBD2. The CDR3 is 16 amino acids. Germline CDR1 reads DFQATT; CDR2 reads SNEGSKA (reference sequence). CDR3 bases: TGCGGTGCTAGGACAGGGACTAGCGGGCCCTACAATGAGCAGTTCTTC. It codes for CGARTGTSGPYNEQFF.

Notes on this clonotype: Relative to the germline gene, one junction end is altered; a read error may explain this. This rearrangement joins TRBV5-1 to TRBJ2-7, with no clear D. This CDR3 has 16 amino acids. Per the germline V gene, CDR1 is SGHRS and CDR2 is YFSETQ. In DNA form, the CDR3 reads TGCACCAGCAGCCCCGAGAGCGCGGACGGGTACTACGAGCAGTACTTC. It encodes CTSSPESADGYYEQYF.

This clonotype was counted only a few times. The chain is built from TRBV15 and TRBJ2-1; 7 nucleotides agree with TRBD2. The length of the CDR3 is 17 residues. J gave up 8 bases and V 0 bases, and 13 bases lay outside the gene matches. CDR1 and CDR2 from the germline V gene are LNHNV and YYDKDF (reference sequence). DNA of the CDR3: TGTGCCACCAGCAGAGATTTTGGGGTGACTAGCCTCGATGAGCAGTTCTTC. Its protein is CATSRDFGVTSLDEQFF.

This sequence joins TRBV25-1 and TRBJ2-7, with 9 positions matching TRBD1. CDR3 length equals 15 residues. Trimming cost V 6 bases and J 5 bases; bases outside gene matches: 11. The germline V gene encodes CDR1 MGHDK and CDR2 SYGVNS. The CDR3, as DNA: TGTGCCAGCAGCCCAGGGGGGACAGGGCGAGACGAGCAGTACTTC. Its protein product is CASSPGGTGRDEQYF.

The sample holds many counts of this clonotype. This chain joins TRBV6-1 and TRBJ1-1; D is uncertain. Looked up from germline, CDR1 is MNHNS and CDR2 is SASEGT. The length of the CDR3 is 15 residues. V was pared by 7 bases and J by 0 bases, with 15 bases between. The CDR3 nucleotides read TGTGCCAGCACCCCTCCCGGGAGAATGAACACTGAAGCTTTCTTT. This sequence encodes CASTPPGRMNTEAFF.

The chain joins TRBV19 to TRBJ2-7; D is possibly TRBD1 (5 bases). The CDR3 covers 14 residues. V gave up 7 bases and J gave up 4 bases, with 17 bases separating them. CDR1 is LNHDA and CDR2 is SQIVND in the germline V gene (reference sequence). The CDR3 bases are TGTGCCAGTACCCTCGGGCAGGGATCATACGAGCAGTACTTC. This gives the protein CASTLGQGSYEQYF.

This clonotype was recorded many times. This sequence joins TRBV15 and TRBJ2-1, with 8 positions matching TRBD1. The J segment lost 2 bases and the V segment lost 1 base, leaving 1 base of the junction unmatched. This CDR3 has 15 amino acids. In germline, CDR1 is LNHNV, CDR2 YYDKDF (reference sequence). CDR3 DNA: TGTGCCACCAGCAGAGGACAGGGGCCCTACAATGAGCAGTTCTTC. Protein product: CATSRGQGPYNEQFF.

The CDR3 nucleotides read TGCGCCAGCAGTGACGAGGGACACGAGCAGTACTTC. Its translation is CASSDEGHEQYF. The V call is TRBV10-2, the J call TRBJ2-7; either TRBD1 or TRBD2 may fit D (5 bases each). CDR1 is WSHSY and CDR2 is SAAADI in the germline V gene. The CDR3 has 12 residues. V lost 3 bases, J lost 5 bases, and 8 bases lay in between.

In this sample, this clonotype turned up many times. The V gene is TRBV6-2 or TRBV6-3, the J gene TRBJ2-1; tentatively, D is TRBD1 or TRBD2 (5 bases each). The CDR3 is 15 residues long. Trimming left V 2 bases short and J 8 bases short, with 16 bases between. Germline CDR1 reads MNHEY; CDR2 reads SVGEGT. The CDR3 DNA is TGTGCCAGCAGTTACCCCAAGGGGCTGGGAGATGAGCAGTTCTTC. This sequence encodes CASSYPKGLGDEQFF.

Comments on this clonotype: A much larger clonotype is one base distant, so this may be a read error. This chain joins TRBV3-1 and TRBJ1-5; D possibly corresponds to TRBD1 (6 bases). The CDR3 spans 13 residues. V was cut by 2 bases and J by 6 bases, with 8 bases left in between. Germline loops: CDR1 LGHDT, CDR2 YNNKEL (reference sequence). The CDR3 loop reads CASSQSGAQPQHF. The CDR3 nucleotides are TGTGCCAGCAGCCAATCAGGGGCTCAGCCCCAGCATTTT.